Below, 9 T cell receptor beta chains from the same sample are listed, as sequenced in a study of blood T cells in healthy people across ages. Together with a sample-barcoded 5' primer, a J-beta primer mix was included in a second PCR lasting about 7 to 12 cycles. TCRdb fed the 5' RACE reads into MiXCR, producing one record per CDR3 protein. The sample lists some 550,000 distinct CDR3 sequences, around 48% occurring once. The sequenced sample consisted of blood. These receptors all come from a man at least 80 years old in good health.

The sample holds a few counts of this clonotype. The chain joins TRBV4-3 to TRBJ2-1; a weak D match, TRBD1 (6 bases). V lost 0 bases to trimming and J lost 9 bases, with 12 bases between them. The CDR3 has 14 amino acids. Germline assignment: CDR1 LGHNA and CDR2 YSLEER. The CDR3 spells CASSQDRDIGEQFF. CDR3 bases: TGCGCCAGCAGCCAAGATAGGGACATTGGTGAGCAGTTCTTC.

This rearrangement joins TRBV30 to TRBJ1-2; 9 bases align to TRBD1. Germline V gene data show CDR1 as GTSNPN and CDR2 as SVGIG (reference sequence). V lost 5 bases, J lost 1 base, and 5 bases stayed unmatched. CDR3 size: 14 residues. CDR3 nucleotides: TGTGCCTGGCGGACAGGGGCCGGTAACTATGGCTACACCTTC. Translation gives CAWRTGAGNYGYTF.

The chain joins TRBV7-9 to TRBJ2-7; 7 positions match TRBD1. CDR1 is SEHNR and CDR2 is FQNEAQ in the germline V gene (reference sequence). The CDR3 sequence is 12 residues long. The V segment lost 5 bases and the J segment 6 bases; nucleotides outside the gene matches: 4. Written as DNA, the CDR3 is TGTGCCAGCAGCGTACAGGGGATCGAGCAGTACTTC. This sequence encodes CASSVQGIEQYF.

This clonotype was seen a few times. The chain combines TRBV16 with TRBJ1-2, with a weak D call TRBD1 (5 bases). V gave up 0 bases and J gave up 4 bases, with 12 bases separating them. Germline CDR1 reads KGHSY; CDR2 reads FQNENV. The CDR3 is 15 residues long. The CDR3 sequence is CASSQSPGGGYGYTF. In nucleotides, the CDR3 is TGTGCCAGCAGCCAATCCCCTGGGGGAGGCTATGGCTACACCTTC.

The chain is built from TRBV5-4 and TRBJ2-7; tentatively, D is TRBD1 (6 bases). Looked up from germline, CDR1 is SGHNT and CDR2 is YYREEE (reference sequence). The CDR3 covers 14 residues. The V end was cut by 4 bases, the J end by 3 bases, with 14 bases between. The CDR3, as DNA: TGTGCCAGCAGCCCGGACAGACACCTCTACGAGCAGTACTTC. This codes for CASSPDRHLYEQYF. Full variable domain (missing parts from reference TRBV5-4 and TRBJ2-7): ETGVTQSPTHLIKTRGQQVTLRCSSQSGHNTVSWYQQALGQGPQFIFQYYREEENGRGNFPPRFSGLQFPNYSSELNVNALELDDSALYLCASSPDRHLYEQYFGPGTRLTVT.

The table lists this clonotype with many counts. J is TRBJ1-1 and V is TRBV7-9; no clear D. V gave up 0 bases and J gave up 1 base, with 6 bases separating them. The CDR3 extends over 14 amino acids. Germline CDR1 reads SEHNR; CDR2 reads FQNEAQ (reference sequence). The CDR3 DNA reads TGTGCCAGCAGCTTAGCGACAAGGAACACTGAAGCTTTCTTT. It encodes CASSLATRNTEAFF.

The genes are TRBV20-1 and TRBJ1-2; the D gene is possibly TRBD1 (5 bases). The germline V gene has CDR1 DFQATT and CDR2 SNEGSKA (reference sequence). Trimming cost V 3 bases and J 7 bases, with 24 bases left between them. The CDR3 loop spans 16 amino acids. The CDR3 DNA reads TGCAGTGCTAGGAGGCAATCCCCCCTGCAGGGAGGTGGCTACACCTTC. It yields the protein CSARRQSPLQGGGYTF.

The chain carries TRBV14 and TRBJ1-2, with D uncertain. CDR1 is SGHDN and CDR2 is FVKESK in the germline V gene. The CDR3 extends over 13 amino acids. Trimming took off 6 bases at V and 8 bases at J, with 16 bases between the two ends. This CDR3 reads CASSPGSQLGYTF. The CDR3 DNA is TGTGCCAGCAGTCCCGGGTCACAGTTAGGCTACACCTTC.

The chain joins TRBV7-9 to TRBJ1-2, with D perhaps TRBD1 (6 bases). Germline CDR1 and CDR2: SEHNR and FQNEAQ (reference sequence). V was clipped by 2 bases and J by 3 bases, with 16 bases between them. The CDR3 totals 16 residues. The CDR3 spells CASSLLPQTGHYGYTF. CDR3 sequence (DNA): TGTGCCAGCAGCTTATTGCCACAGACAGGCCACTATGGCTACACCTTC.